Listed here are 4 T cell receptor beta chains from one sample, sequenced in a study of T cell changes during pregnancy in multiple sclerosis. The assay was immunoSEQ multiplex PCR, and TCRdb's table has in-frame clones only and misses some. Found here are about 100,000 clones, almost 95% of them singletons; the top ten hold around 0.96%. Sequenced material: peripheral blood, taken before pregnancy. The receptors were gathered from a female donor with multiple sclerosis, enrolled in a pregnancy study.

The chain employs TRBV28 and TRBJ1-2; TRBD1 might be the D (5 bases). V gave up 6 bases and J gave up 4 bases, with 12 bases separating them. From germline, CDR1 is MDHEN and CDR2 SYDVKM. CDR3 length: 13 amino acids. This chain's CDR3 is CASRFGAAYGYTF. The CDR3 DNA reads TGTGCCAGCAGGTTTGGGGCGGCCTATGGCTACACCTTC.

This chain links TRBV5-4 with TRBJ1-1, with unresolved D. Looked up from germline, CDR1 is SGHNT and CDR2 is YYREEE (reference sequence). CDR3 length: 14 amino acids. The V and J ends lost 3 bases and 2 bases respectively, with 11 bases between them. The CDR3 nucleotides are TGTGCCAGCAGCTCGCTGGCAGTAAACACTGAAGCTTTCTTT. Its protein is CASSSLAVNTEAFF.

The chain couples TRBV28 to TRBJ2-7; 11 nucleotides align to TRBD1. The CDR3 is made up of 15 amino acids. Germline-derived CDR1 and CDR2 are MDHEN and SYDVKM. V lost 4 bases, J lost 3 bases, and 5 bases stayed unmatched. CDR3 region: CASSSPGTGGYEQYF. The CDR3 DNA reads as TGTGCCAGCAGTTCTCCCGGGACAGGGGGCTACGAGCAGTACTTC.

This rearrangement joins TRBV11-2 to TRBJ2-1; TRBD2 aligns across 8 bases. With 2 bases clipped from V and 2 bases from J, the junction kept 5 bases outside the gene matches. The CDR3 totals 16 residues. Germline CDR1 reads SGHAT; CDR2 reads FQNNGV. The CDR3 bases are TGTGCCAGCAGCTTATACGGGGGGGGGACCTACAATGAGCAGTTCTTC. This codes for CASSLYGGGTYNEQFF.